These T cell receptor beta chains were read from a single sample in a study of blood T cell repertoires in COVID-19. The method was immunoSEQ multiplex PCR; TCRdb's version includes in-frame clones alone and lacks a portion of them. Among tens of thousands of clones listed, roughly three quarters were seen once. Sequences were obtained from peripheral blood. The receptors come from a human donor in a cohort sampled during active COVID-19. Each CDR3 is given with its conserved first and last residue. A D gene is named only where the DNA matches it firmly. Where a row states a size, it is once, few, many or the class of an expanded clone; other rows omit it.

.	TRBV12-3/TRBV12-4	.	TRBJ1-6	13	TGTGCCAGCAGTTTGGGTACAGGTTCACCCCTCCACTTT	CASSLGTGSPLHF
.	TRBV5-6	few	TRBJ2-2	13	TGTGCCAGCAGCTTGCGTAGCGCCGGGGAGCTGTTTTTT	CASSLRSAGELFF
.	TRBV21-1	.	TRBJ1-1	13	TGTGCCAGCAGCAGGCCGGCGGGGACTGAAGCTTTCTTT	CASSRPAGTEAFF
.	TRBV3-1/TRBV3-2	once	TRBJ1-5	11	TGTGCCCAAGGGGTCAATCAGCCCCAGCATTTT	CAQGVNQPQHF
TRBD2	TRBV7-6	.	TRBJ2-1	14	TGTGCCAGCAGCTGGGGCGGGAGGGCCGCTGAGCAGTTCTTC	CASSWGGRAAEQFF
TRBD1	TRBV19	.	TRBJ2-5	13	TGTGCCAGTAGTCAGACAGGGCGAGAGACCCAGTACTTC	CASSQTGRETQYF
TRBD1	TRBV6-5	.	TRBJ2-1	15	TGTGCCAGCAGTTACTTCGGACAGGGAGGCAATGAGCAGTTCTTC	CASSYFGQGGNEQFF
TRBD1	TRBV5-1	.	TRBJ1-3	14	TGCGCCAGCAGCTTGGACTTCGAGGGGACAGCCATATATTTT	CASSLDFEGTAIYF
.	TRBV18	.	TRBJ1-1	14	TGTGCCAGCTCACTACAGGACCAGAACACTGAAGCTTTCTTT	CASSLQDQNTEAFF
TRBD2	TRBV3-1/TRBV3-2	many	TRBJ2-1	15	TGTGCCAGCAGCCAGCTAGCCGGGGGGAACAATGAGCAGTTCTTC	CASSQLAGGNNEQFF
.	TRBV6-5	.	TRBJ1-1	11	TGTGCCAGCACCACGAGGACTGAAGCTTTCTTT	CASTTRTEAFF
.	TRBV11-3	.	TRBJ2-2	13	TGTGCCAGCAGCTTAGCAGGGATCGGGGAGCTGTTTTTT	CASSLAGIGELFF
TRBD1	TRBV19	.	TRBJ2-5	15	TGTGCCAGTAGCCCGGGACAGGGTAGAGCGGAGACCCAGTACTTC	CASSPGQGRAETQYF
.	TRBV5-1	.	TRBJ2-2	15	TGCGCCAGCAGCTTGGTTGGTCAGGGGACCGGGGAGCTGTTTTTT	CASSLVGQGTGELFF
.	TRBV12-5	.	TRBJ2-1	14	TGTGCTAGTGCCTCAGGGTCGGCCTACAATGAGCAGTTCTTC	CASASGSAYNEQFF
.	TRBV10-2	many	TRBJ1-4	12	TGCGCCAGCAGACAGGGTGACGAAAAACTGTTTTTT	CASRQGDEKLFF
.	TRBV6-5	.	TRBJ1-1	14	TGTGCCAGCCGGAGGACGACGACGGCGGTGCACGCTTTCTTT	CASRRTTTAVHAFF
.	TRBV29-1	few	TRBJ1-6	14	TGCAGCGTCAAATTACAGGGATTAGGCTCACCCCTCCACTTT	CSVKLQGLGSPLHF
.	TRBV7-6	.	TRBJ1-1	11	TGTGCCAGCAGCTTAACCGGGAGGGCTTTCTTT	CASSLTGRAFF
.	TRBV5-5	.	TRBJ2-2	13	TGTGCCAGCAGCTTGGCTACGACCGGGGAGCTGTTTTTT	CASSLATTGELFF
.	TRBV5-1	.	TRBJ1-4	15	TGCGCCAGCAGCCTGGGGCGGGGAAGGAATGAAAAACTGTTTTTT	CASSLGRGRNEKLFF
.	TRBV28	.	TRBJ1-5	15	TGTGCCAGCAGTTTACCCGGGGATGGTTATCAGCCCCAGCATTTT	CASSLPGDGYQPQHF
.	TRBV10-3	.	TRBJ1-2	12	TGTGCCATCAGTGAGCAGGGGAATGGCTACACCTTC	CAISEQGNGYTF
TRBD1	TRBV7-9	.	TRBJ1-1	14	TGTGCCAGCAGCTCCAGTGACAGGGGCGTTGAAGCTTTCTTT	CASSSSDRGVEAFF
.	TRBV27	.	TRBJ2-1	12	TGTGCCAGCAGTTTATCAGCCCCGCGCCCGTTCTTC	CASSLSAPRPFF
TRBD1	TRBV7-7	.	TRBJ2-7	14	TGTGCTAGCAGCTTAGGGACAGGGAGTCACGAGCAGTACTTC	CASSLGTGSHEQYF
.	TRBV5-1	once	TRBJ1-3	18	TGCGCCAGCAGCCGAGGGGCAGTCGGAGGAGCGGGAGGAAACACCATATATTTT	CASSRGAVGGAGGNTIYF
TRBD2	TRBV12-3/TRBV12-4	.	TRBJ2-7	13	TGTGCCAGCAGTCCCCGCGGCGGGGGGGAGCAGTACTTC	CASSPRGGGEQYF
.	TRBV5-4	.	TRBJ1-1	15	TGTGCCAGCAGCCCCGTTGTGGCCATGAACACTGAAGCTTTCTTT	CASSPVVAMNTEAFF
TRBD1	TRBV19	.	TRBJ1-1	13	TGTGCCAGTAGTGAATACAGGGGAAGGGAAGCTTTCTTT	CASSEYRGREAFF
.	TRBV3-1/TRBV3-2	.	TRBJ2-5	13	TGTGCCAGCAGGGGGCTAATCCAAGAGACCCAGTACTTC	CASRGLIQETQYF
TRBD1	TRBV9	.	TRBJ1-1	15	TGTGCCAGCAGCCATCGCAGGGGGGTGAACACTGAAGCTTTCTTT	CASSHRRGVNTEAFF
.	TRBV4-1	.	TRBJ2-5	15	TGCGCCAGCAGCCAAGAGTTAGCGGAACGGGAGACCCAGTACTTC	CASSQELAERETQYF
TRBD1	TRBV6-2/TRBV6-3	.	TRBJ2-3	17	TGTGCCAGCAGTTCTATGCTAGTCAGGGGGCCTGAAGATACGCAGTATTTT	CASSSMLVRGPEDTQYF
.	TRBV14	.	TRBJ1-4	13	TGTGCCAGCAGCCAACTAATCGGTGAAAAACTGTTTTTT	CASSQLIGEKLFF
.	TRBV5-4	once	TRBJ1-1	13	TGTGCCAGCAGCTTGGGGGGAGACACTGAAGCTTTCTTT	CASSLGGDTEAFF
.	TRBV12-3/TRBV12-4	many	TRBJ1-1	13	TGTGCCAGCAGTTGGGACACCAACACTGAAGCTTTCTTT	CASSWDTNTEAFF
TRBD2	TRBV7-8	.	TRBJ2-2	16	TGTGCCAGCAGCCCCAACGCCGGGAGGGCCGCCGGGGAGCTGTTTTTT	CASSPNAGRAAGELFF
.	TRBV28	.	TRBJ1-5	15	TGTGCCAGCAGTCCGACAAGGATTAGCAATCAGCCCCAGCATTTT	CASSPTRISNQPQHF
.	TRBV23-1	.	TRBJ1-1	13	TGCGCCAGCAGAGGGGCTATGATCACTGAAGCTTTCTTT	CASRGAMITEAFF
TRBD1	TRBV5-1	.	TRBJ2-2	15	TGCGCCAGCAGCTGGGGACAGGCGAACACCGGGGAGCTGTTTTTT	CASSWGQANTGELFF
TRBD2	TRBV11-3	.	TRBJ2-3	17	TGTGCCAGCAGCTTAAATCCGGGACTAGCGGGAGCGGATACGCAGTATTTT	CASSLNPGLAGADTQYF
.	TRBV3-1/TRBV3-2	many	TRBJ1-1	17	TGTGCCAGCAGCCAAGTCCGGCGGTTAGTTCTTAACACTGAAGCTTTCTTT	CASSQVRRLVLNTEAFF
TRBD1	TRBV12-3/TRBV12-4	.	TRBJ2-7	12	TGTGCCAGCAGTCCAGGGGGCTACGAGCAGTACTTC	CASSPGGYEQYF
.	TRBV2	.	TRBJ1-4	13	TGTGCCAGCAGTGAACCTACTAATGAAAAACTGTTTTTT	CASSEPTNEKLFF
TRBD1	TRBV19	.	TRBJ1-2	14	TGTGCCAGTAGTTGGGGGGACAGAGGCTATGGCTACACCTTC	CASSWGDRGYGYTF
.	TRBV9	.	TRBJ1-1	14	TGTGCCAGCAGCGTAGTCGGCGGGAACTCTGAAGCTTTCTTT	CASSVVGGNSEAFF
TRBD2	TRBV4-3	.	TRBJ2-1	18	TGCGCCAGCAGCCAAGAGACCAGGGGCGGGGGGAATTACAATGAGCAGTTCTTC	CASSQETRGGGNYNEQFF
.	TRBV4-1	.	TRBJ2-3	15	TGCGCCAGCAGCCCCCCAGGGATCGGGTCAGATACGCAGTATTTT	CASSPPGIGSDTQYF
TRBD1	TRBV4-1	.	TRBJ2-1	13	TGCGCCAGCAGCAGGACAGGTCCCAATGAGCAGTTCTTC	CASSRTGPNEQFF
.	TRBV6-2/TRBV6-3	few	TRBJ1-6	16	TGTGCCAGCAGTTACTCGATCGCAGGGAATCGTTCACCCCTCCACTTT	CASSYSIAGNRSPLHF
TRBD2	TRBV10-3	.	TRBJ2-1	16	TGTGCCATCAAGGAAAGTAGCGGGGGGTCCTACAATGAGCAGTTCTTC	CAIKESSGGSYNEQFF
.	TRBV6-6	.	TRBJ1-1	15	TGTGCCAGCAGTTACCCATCACAGGGGAACACTGAAGCTTTCTTT	CASSYPSQGNTEAFF
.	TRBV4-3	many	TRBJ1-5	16	TGCGCCAGCAGCCAAGATTCAGGGATGAGCAATCAGCCCCAGCATTTT	CASSQDSGMSNQPQHF